The rows below give T cell receptor beta chains drawn from one sample of a study of cytomegalovirus exposure and HLA in healthy donors. Here immunoSEQ multiplex PCR was the method, and the copy in TCRdb shows in-frame clones only, minus some. The sample lists 200,000 to 300,000 clones; about four fifths were seen once. The sample consisted of PBMCs. These receptors all come from a woman aged 40 to 55 in good health and CMV-seropositive. CDR3s include the opening cysteine and the closing phenylalanine or tryptophan. A D gene is named only where the DNA matches it firmly. A row's size may be missing; if present it is once, few, many or a size class.

d_gene	abundance	v_gene	j_gene	CDR3nt	CDR3aa
TRBD1	-	TRBV10-3	TRBJ1-4	TGTGCCATCAGTCCGGGACAGGGGGGAAGCGAAAAACTGTTTTTT	CAISPGQGGSEKLFF
-	-	TRBV6-5	TRBJ1-6	TGTGCCAGCAGTTACGCCCGGAGCTCCTATAATTCACCCCTCCACTTT	CASSYARSSYNSPLHF
-	-	TRBV21-1	TRBJ1-1	TGTGCCAGCAGCGGGGACAGGGCGAACTCCGAAGCTTTCTTT	CASSGDRANSEAFF
TRBD1	-	TRBV27	TRBJ1-1	TGTGCCAGCAGTCCTCCGGGACAGGAAGCTTTCTTT	CASSPPGQEAFF
TRBD2	-	TRBV5-6	TRBJ2-1	TGTGCCAGCAGCTTCCGGACTAGCGGGTACAATGAGCAGTTCTTC	CASSFRTSGYNEQFF
-	few	TRBV28	TRBJ1-1	TGTGCCAGCAGTTACCTGCGGGAAGCTTTCTTT	CASSYLREAFF
-	-	TRBV7-2	TRBJ2-7	TGTGCCAGCAGCCCCGACGCCGGGAGACCTGACTACGAGCAGTACTTC	CASSPDAGRPDYEQYF
-	once	TRBV5-4	TRBJ2-5	TGTGCCAGCAGCCCACTGCCGTCCGAGACCCAGTACTTC	CASSPLPSETQYF
-	-	TRBV30	TRBJ2-2	TGTGCCTGGAGTGTACTGTACAGGGCGAACACCGGGGAGCTGTTTTTT	CAWSVLYRANTGELFF
TRBD1	-	TRBV27	TRBJ2-3	TGTGCCAGCAGTTTTTTCGGACAGGCGAGCACAGATACGCAGTATTTT	CASSFFGQASTDTQYF
TRBD2	-	TRBV30	TRBJ2-5	TGTGCCTGGAGTGTCCCCCGGACTAGCGGACAAGAGACCCAGTACTTC	CAWSVPRTSGQETQYF
TRBD2	-	TRBV7-3	TRBJ2-1	TGTGCCAGCAGCTCGCAATCTAGCGGGGGAGGCTCCTACAATGAGCAGTTCTTC	CASSSQSSGGGSYNEQFF
-	-	TRBV7-9	TRBJ2-3	TGTGCCAGCCTAGGCGGGGATACGCAGTATTTT	CASLGGDTQYF
TRBD1	-	TRBV28	TRBJ1-2	TGTGCCAGCAGTTACGGGACAGGGGGCGATTATGGCTACACCTTC	CASSYGTGGDYGYTF
TRBD1	-	TRBV18	TRBJ1-2	TGTGCCAGCTCACACCCGGGACAGGGGGACTATGGCTACACCTTC	CASSHPGQGDYGYTF
TRBD2	-	TRBV18	TRBJ2-3	TGTGCCAGCTCACGGATAGCGGGAGGGCCCCTGGATACGCAGTATTTT	CASSRIAGGPLDTQYF
-	once	TRBV28	TRBJ1-6	TGTGCCAGCAGGCTCCTTGTGGGGGGGGTCGGATCACCCCTCCACTTT	CASRLLVGGVGSPLHF
-	-	TRBV5-1	TRBJ1-2	TGCGCCAGCAGCTTGGACGGTAACTATGGCTACACCTTC	CASSLDGNYGYTF